This is a list of T cell receptor beta chains from one sample in a study of CD8 T cells in Susac syndrome. TCRdb reprocessed the immunoSEQ multiplex PCR reads with MiXCR, giving one entry per CDR3 protein. The data contain under 110,000 distinct CDR3 sequences, around 94% of them singletons. Material for sequencing was CD8+ T cells from PBMCs. The receptors shown here come from a human donor with Susac syndrome. Both conserved end residues are trimmed from each CDR3. The D gene is left open where the match is weak.

d_gene	v_gene	j_gene	CDR3aa
.	TRBV9	TRBJ1-1	ASSVSGLNTEAF
.	TRBV6-6	TRBJ1-1	ASILPENTEAF
.	TRBV6-5	TRBJ2-3	ASCPGPRADTQY
.	TRBV4-2	TRBJ2-5	ASSQERETQY
.	TRBV5-4	TRBJ2-5	ASSMASEETQY
.	TRBV3-1	TRBJ2-4	ASSQSGTAKNIQY
TRBD1	TRBV6-2/TRBV6-3	TRBJ1-1	ASSSYRGSMNTEAF
.	TRBV14	TRBJ2-5	ASSQLEPSWDETQY
.	TRBV7-9	TRBJ2-1	ASSPRDGSSYNEQF
.	TRBV3-1	TRBJ2-2	ASSLDRELAVPYTGELF
TRBD1	TRBV12-5	TRBJ2-7	ASRQGHEQY
TRBD1	TRBV12-5	TRBJ1-5	ASGPGTGVQPQH
.	TRBV6-6	TRBJ2-1	ASSVGTSSYNEQF
.	TRBV27	TRBJ2-5	ASSADQTQY
TRBD1	TRBV9	TRBJ1-3	ASSPGTGSGNTIY
TRBD1	TRBV6-5	TRBJ2-5	ASSSLDRAQETQY
.	TRBV7-9	TRBJ2-1	ASSLGQGSYNEQF
TRBD2	TRBV20-1	TRBJ2-7	SARDGTNYEQY